A selection of T cell receptor beta chains follows, all from one sample in a study of blood T cell repertoires in COVID-19. TCRdb's copy holds only in-frame clones and misses some; the assay was immunoSEQ multiplex PCR. The table shows roughly 300,000 clones, with approximately 86% occurring only once. The sample was PBMCs or T cells enriched from blood (not recorded which). All receptors come from a woman in her forties with acute COVID-19. Each CDR3 is given with its conserved first and last residue. Each record gives: J gene, clone size, D gene, V gene, CDR3 DNA, CDR3 protein. The D gene is left open where the match is weak. Clone size is stated in some rows and not others, as once, few, many or a class when expanded.

J: TRBJ1-6
size: .
D: .
V: TRBV4-3
DNA: TGCGCCAGCAGCCAAGTGGTGTTAGCAGGGAGGAATTCACCCCTCCACTTT
CDR3: CASSQVVLAGRNSPLHF

J: TRBJ1-1
size: .
D: .
V: TRBV25-1
DNA: TGTGCCAGCGGACGAGACACCGGGGGGGTTTTAGAGGCTTTCTTT
CDR3: CASGRDTGGVLEAFF

J: TRBJ2-5
size: .
D: TRBD1
V: TRBV6-5
DNA: TGTGCCAGCAGTAAAAGGACAGGGGGAGCAGAGACCCAGTACTTC
CDR3: CASSKRTGGAETQYF

J: TRBJ1-2
size: few
D: .
V: TRBV6-5
DNA: TGTGCCAGCAGTCTTAACCCAGACAGTCTCGATGGCTACACCTTC
CDR3: CASSLNPDSLDGYTF

J: TRBJ2-1
size: .
D: .
V: TRBV5-4
DNA: TGTGCCAGCAGCTTGGCCACGGAATTCAGGGCTGAGCAGTTCTTC
CDR3: CASSLATEFRAEQFF

J: TRBJ1-1
size: .
D: .
V: TRBV6-5
DNA: TGTGCCAGCAACCCTCCCGGGTTAGGGGGCACTGAAGCTTTCTTT
CDR3: CASNPPGLGGTEAFF

J: TRBJ1-3
size: .
D: TRBD1
V: TRBV18
DNA: TGTGCCAGCTCACCAAGGGACAGCCACTCTGGAAACACCATATATTTT
CDR3: CASSPRDSHSGNTIYF

J: TRBJ1-2
size: .
D: TRBD1
V: TRBV7-2
DNA: TGTGCCAGCAGCTCAACAGGGGGAGGCTATGGCTACACCTTC
CDR3: CASSSTGGGYGYTF

J: TRBJ2-5
size: .
D: .
V: TRBV7-9
DNA: TGTGCCAGCAGCTTAGGAGCAGGGAAAGAGACCCAGTACTTC
CDR3: CASSLGAGKETQYF

J: TRBJ2-1
size: .
D: .
V: TRBV9
DNA: TGTGCCAGCAGCGCGAGAGGGCAGGTCTCCTACAATGAGCAGTTCTTC
CDR3: CASSARGQVSYNEQFF

J: TRBJ2-6
size: .
D: TRBD2
V: TRBV19
DNA: TGTGCCAGTAGTCCCCGAGCGGGAGTGGGTCGTGGGGCCAACGTCCTGACTTTC
CDR3: CASSPRAGVGRGANVLTF

J: TRBJ1-4
size: .
D: .
V: TRBV6-4
DNA: TGTGCCAGCTACTTAATAACAGGGTATGATGATGAAAAACTGTTTTTT
CDR3: CASYLITGYDDEKLFF

J: TRBJ1-2
size: once
D: TRBD1
V: TRBV6-2/TRBV6-3
DNA: TGTGCCAGCAGTTCCGGACAGGGGGGCCCGAGGATTTATGGCTACACCTTC
CDR3: CASSSGQGGPRIYGYTF

J: TRBJ1-5
size: few
D: TRBD1
V: TRBV19
DNA: TGTGCCAGTAGTATTCAATTCGGACAGGTAAATCAGCCCCAGCATTTT
CDR3: CASSIQFGQVNQPQHF

J: TRBJ1-5
size: few
D: .
V: TRBV28
DNA: TGTGCCAGCGGAATTCAGGGTCTCAATCAGCCCCAGCATTTT
CDR3: CASGIQGLNQPQHF

J: TRBJ2-7
size: .
D: TRBD1
V: TRBV7-9
DNA: TGTGCCAGCAGCCCGGGGACAGTTTACGAGCAGTACTTC
CDR3: CASSPGTVYEQYF

J: TRBJ2-1
size: .
D: .
V: TRBV4-2
DNA: TGTGCCAGCAGCCAAGAAAGAGTACGGGGGGCAAGCTCCTACAATGAGCAGTTCTTC
CDR3: CASSQERVRGASSYNEQFF

J: TRBJ2-7
size: .
D: TRBD2
V: TRBV11-2
DNA: TGTGCCAGCAGCTTAGCCAATCCAGCGGGAGGGTACTACGAGCAGTACTTC
CDR3: CASSLANPAGGYYEQYF

J: TRBJ1-1
size: few
D: .
V: TRBV28
DNA: TGTGCCAGCAGTTTTCCGGGGGTGACTGAAGCTTTCTTT
CDR3: CASSFPGVTEAFF

J: TRBJ1-3
size: .
D: .
V: TRBV2
DNA: TGTGCCAGCAGTGAACTGCTTTCAGCTGGAAACACCATATATTTT
CDR3: CASSELLSAGNTIYF

J: TRBJ2-3
size: .
D: .
V: TRBV19
DNA: TGTGCCAGTAGTACCCCAGCGGGTACGCAGTATTTT
CDR3: CASSTPAGTQYF

J: TRBJ1-2
size: .
D: TRBD1
V: TRBV5-6
DNA: TGTGCCAGCAGCCCTCCGGACAGGGCCTATGGCTACACCTTC
CDR3: CASSPPDRAYGYTF

J: TRBJ1-5
size: .
D: TRBD1
V: TRBV7-9
DNA: TGTGCCAGCAGCTTATCCGCAGGGACAGGGAATCAGCCCCAGCATTTT
CDR3: CASSLSAGTGNQPQHF

J: TRBJ1-6
size: .
D: .
V: TRBV4-1
DNA: TGCGCCAGCAGCCAAGATTATCAGGAATATAATTCACCCCTCCACTTT
CDR3: CASSQDYQEYNSPLHF

J: TRBJ2-3
size: .
D: TRBD1
V: TRBV19
DNA: TGTGCCAGTAGCCGACCTGGGGACAGGGGCACAGATACGCAGTATTTT
CDR3: CASSRPGDRGTDTQYF

J: TRBJ1-2
size: .
D: TRBD1
V: TRBV29-1
DNA: TGCAGCGTTGCGATAGACAGGGAGTATAGCTATGGCTACACCTTC
CDR3: CSVAIDREYSYGYTF

J: TRBJ1-3
size: .
D: .
V: TRBV5-1
DNA: TGCGCCAGCAGCCAAGACAGGGGAAACACCATATATTTT
CDR3: CASSQDRGNTIYF

J: TRBJ2-3
size: .
D: TRBD2
V: TRBV7-6
DNA: TGTGCCAGCAGCTCCTCTAGCGGGGGGGCTACGCAGTATTTT
CDR3: CASSSSSGGATQYF

J: TRBJ2-1
size: .
D: .
V: TRBV5-4
DNA: TGTGCCAGCAGCTTGGTCTTCAGCGCCTACAATGAGCAGTTCTTC
CDR3: CASSLVFSAYNEQFF

J: TRBJ2-5
size: .
D: TRBD2
V: TRBV28
DNA: TGTGCCAGCAGTTTCCCTGGCCCCTCGACCGGGACTAGCGGGGTTCAAGAGACCCAGTACTTC
CDR3: CASSFPGPSTGTSGVQETQYF

J: TRBJ2-7
size: .
D: TRBD1
V: TRBV7-2
DNA: TGTGCCAGCAGCTCCACAGGGGGGCCGGGCGAGCAGTACTTC
CDR3: CASSSTGGPGEQYF

J: TRBJ2-3
size: .
D: TRBD1
V: TRBV6-5
DNA: TGTGCCAGCAGTTTAAAAACAGGGGGAGATACGCAGTATTTT
CDR3: CASSLKTGGDTQYF

J: TRBJ1-3
size: .
D: TRBD1
V: TRBV3-1/TRBV3-2
DNA: TGTGCCAGCAGCCACATTCGGACAGGGCGCTCTGGAAACACCATATATTTT
CDR3: CASSHIRTGRSGNTIYF

J: TRBJ1-1
size: .
D: .
V: TRBV29-1
DNA: TGCAGCGTTTTCTCCAGTAACACTGAAGCTTTCTTT
CDR3: CSVFSSNTEAFF

J: TRBJ2-1
size: .
D: TRBD1
V: TRBV7-3
DNA: TGTGCCAGCAGCCCTGGGACAGGGAGTCTCGAGCAGTTCTTC
CDR3: CASSPGTGSLEQFF